The 27 T cell receptor beta chains below come from one sample, sequenced in a study of cytomegalovirus exposure and HLA in healthy donors. The PCR used 60 Vbeta and 13 Jbeta primers. The data were produced by immunoSEQ multiplex PCR, yet TCRdb's version contains in-frame clones alone and is incomplete. Of more than 85,000 clones detected, roughly 15% appear once; the ten largest clones hold roughly 0.79%. Sample: PBMCs. All receptors derive from a female donor in good health and CMV-seronegative.

CDR3 protein: CASRLQGMNTEAFF. The DNA of the CDR3 is TGTGCCAGCAGATTACAGGGAATGAACACTGAAGCTTTCTTT. V gene TRBV28 combines with J gene TRBJ1-1; the D gene is possibly TRBD1 (6 bases). V was cut by 6 bases and J by 0 bases, with 11 bases left in between. CDR1 is MDHEN and CDR2 is SYDVKM in the germline V gene. The CDR3 has 14 residues.

The table lists this clone with a few counts. The chain joins TRBV7-2 to TRBJ2-5; TRBD2 might be the D (5 bases). The CDR3 loop spans 15 amino acids. V was shortened by 5 bases and J by 0 bases, with 13 bases between the two germline ends. CDR1 and CDR2 (germline): SGHTA, FQGNSA. CDR3 sequence (DNA): TGTGCCAGCAGCCTCGTGGGAGCGCACCAAGAGACCCAGTACTTC. Translation gives CASSLVGAHQETQYF. The complete variable domain, with remaining parts taken from reference TRBV7-2 and TRBJ2-5, reads GAGVSQSPSNKVTEKGKDVELRCDPISGHTALYWYRQSLGQGLEFLIYFQGNSAPDKSGLPSDRFSAERTGGSVSTLTIQRTQQEDSAVYLCASSLVGAHQETQYFGPGTRLLVL.

The rearrangement links TRBV4-3 to TRBJ2-1, with 9 bases matching TRBD2. Germline V gene data show CDR1 as LGHNA and CDR2 as YSLEER. Trimming cost V 0 bases and J 7 bases; bases outside gene matches: 13. This CDR3 comprises 18 residues. The CDR3, as DNA: TGCGCCAGCAGCCAAGATTTCAGCGGGGGGCTCGGGGGGAATGAGCAGTTCTTC. Encoded protein: CASSQDFSGGLGGNEQFF.

As to this clone: Germline is not matched at one junction end, which may reflect a read error. The rearrangement links TRBV30 to TRBJ1-3; weak D call: TRBD1 (5 bases). Germline assignment: CDR1 GTSNPN and CDR2 SVGIG (reference sequence). The CDR3 consists of 14 residues. The CDR3 region has the DNA TGTGCCCGGAGTGTAGGACATAGTGGAAACACCATATATTTT. Its protein product is CARSVGHSGNTIYF.

This clone was seen only a few times. The chain links TRBV15 to TRBJ1-4; TRBD1 matches at 8 bases. This CDR3 has 17 amino acids. CDR1 LNHNV and CDR2 YYDKDF come from the germline V gene (reference sequence). Unmatched junction bases numbered 9, after V lost 6 bases and J lost 0 bases. The CDR3 loop is CATRSPGGISTNEKLFF. The CDR3 DNA is TGTGCCACCAGAAGTCCAGGGGGCATCTCAACTAATGAAAAACTGTTTTTT.

This clone has just a few counts. The chain employs TRBV7-2 and TRBJ1-1; unclear D gene. Trimming removed 5 bases from V and 12 bases from J, with 16 bases in between. Germline CDR1 SGHTA, CDR2 FQGNSA. The CDR3 is 12 residues long. The CDR3 here is CASSQQLPGSFF. In DNA form, the CDR3 reads TGTGCCAGCAGCCAACAACTGCCGGGGTCTTTCTTT.

A few counts support this clone. This chain uses TRBV2 with TRBJ2-1; TRBD1 aligns across 7 bases. This CDR3 has 14 residues. The ends lost 3 bases at V and 4 bases at J; junction bases unmatched: 3. Per the germline V gene, CDR1 is SNHLY and CDR2 is FYNNEI. The CDR3, as DNA: TGTGCCAGCAGTGACAGGGGGATATACAATGAGCAGTTCTTC. Translated: CASSDRGIYNEQFF.

The V call is TRBV7-9, the J call TRBJ1-2; D is uncertain. The CDR3 length is 13 residues. V was shortened by 0 bases and J by 7 bases, with 9 bases between the two germline ends. CDR1 is SEHNR, CDR2 FQNEAQ, per germline (reference sequence). The DNA of the CDR3 is TGTGCCAGCAGCTTAGCCCTAGGAGGTGGCTACACCTTC. Translated, it gives CASSLALGGGYTF.

The chain links TRBV6-5 to TRBJ2-1; 9 nucleotides match TRBD2. The CDR3 has 14 amino acids. V trimming: 8 bases; J trimming: 2 bases; junction bases outside the gene matches: 4. CDR1 is MNHEY and CDR2 is SVGAGI in the germline V gene. CDR3: CASQRGVTYNEQFF. DNA for the CDR3: TGTGCCAGCCAGCGGGGGGTGACCTACAATGAGCAGTTCTTC.

The chain links TRBV5-4 to TRBJ2-7; TRBD1 aligns across 8 bases. Germline trimming cut 3 bases from V and 4 bases from J; bases unmatched to any gene: 12. Germline loops: CDR1 SGHNT, CDR2 YYREEE (reference sequence). This CDR3 comprises 16 residues. CDR3 loop: CASSSSPGQDVYEQYF. CDR3 bases: TGTGCCAGCAGCTCTAGTCCGGGACAGGACGTATACGAGCAGTACTTC.

The chain joins TRBV7-2 to TRBJ2-5; 9 nucleotides align to TRBD2. Germline values: CDR1 SGHTA, CDR2 FQGNSA. Unmatched junction bases numbered 12, after V lost 5 bases and J lost 5 bases. CDR3 length: 16 residues. CDR3 amino acids: CASSGQGTSSGETQYF. In nucleotides, the CDR3 is TGTGCCAGCAGCGGGCAAGGGACTAGCTCGGGGGAGACCCAGTACTTC.

This chain joins TRBV2 and TRBJ1-2; possibly TRBD1 for D (5 bases). The V end lost 5 bases, the J end lost 3 bases, and 13 bases lay between the germline ends. CDR3 length equals 14 residues. Germline V gives CDR1 SNHLY, CDR2 FYNNEI. CDR3 nucleotides: TGTGCCAGCAGTTTTTCAGGGCCTGACTATGGCTACACCTTC. Translated: CASSFSGPDYGYTF.

The chain employs TRBV29-1 and TRBJ2-3, with D unresolved. In germline, CDR1 is SQVTM, CDR2 ANQGSEA. V was pared by 3 bases and J by 1 base, with 5 bases between. This CDR3 has 12 amino acids. This chain's CDR3 is CSVDGRTDTQYF. CDR3 sequence (DNA): TGCAGCGTTGATGGGCGCACAGATACGCAGTATTTT.

The chain uses TRBV28 and TRBJ2-6, with D possibly TRBD2 on 5 matching bases. The CDR3 totals 18 residues. V was trimmed by 6 bases and J by 4 bases, leaving 22 bases between them. The germline V gene encodes CDR1 MDHEN and CDR2 SYDVKM. The chain's CDR3 is CASSLSGPRTGGANVLTF. CDR3 DNA: TGTGCCAGCAGCCTCTCGGGCCCTCGAACGGGGGGGGCCAACGTCCTGACTTTC.

The rearrangement links TRBV6-5 to TRBJ2-1, with 13 bases that match TRBD2. CDR1 is MNHEY, CDR2 SVGAGI, per germline. V shed 5 bases, J shed 4 bases, and the junction held 2 bases outside the gene matches. The CDR3 extends over 15 amino acids. The CDR3 is CASSLLAGGYNEQFF. The CDR3, as DNA: TGTGCCAGCAGTCTACTAGCGGGGGGGTACAATGAGCAGTTCTTC.

This chain connects TRBV28 to TRBJ2-1, with 8 bases aligning to TRBD2. CDR3 length: 14 residues. Trimming took 3 bases from V and 10 from J; bases not matched to a gene: 8. Germline V gene sequence: CDR1 MDHEN, CDR2 SYDVKM. Here the CDR3 DNA reads TGTGCCAGCAGTTTTGGCGGGAGGCCCAGGGAGCAGTTCTTC. As protein: CASSFGGRPREQFF.

This clone has at least ten counts. The V call is TRBV19, the J call TRBJ1-2, with a tentative D call TRBD1 (5 bases). Trimming removed 3 bases from V and 9 bases from J, with 17 bases in between. The CDR3 totals 14 residues. Germline V gives CDR1 LNHDA, CDR2 SQIVND (reference sequence). CDR3 coding DNA: TGTGCCAGTAGTATTCCCCAGGGAAGGAGTCGCTACACCTTC. It encodes CASSIPQGRSRYTF.

This clone was seen a few times. The V call is TRBV9, the J call TRBJ1-1; possible D gene TRBD1, 5 bases. Between the trimmed V and J ends, which lost 0 bases and 2 bases, there was a span of 8 bases. The CDR3 covers 14 residues. Germline V gives CDR1 SGDLS, CDR2 YYNGEE. The CDR3 spells CASSVEGFNTEAFF. The CDR3 nucleotides are TGTGCCAGCAGCGTAGAGGGGTTTAACACTGAAGCTTTCTTT.

The genes are TRBV10-1 and TRBJ2-7, with TRBD2 matching over 12 bases. This CDR3 has 12 residues. V shed 10 bases and J 5 bases; nucleotides not matched to a gene: 3. CDR1 WNHNN and CDR2 SYGVQD come from the germline V gene (reference sequence). The chain's CDR3 is CANRLAGDEQYF. The DNA for the CDR3 is TGCGCCAACCGACTAGCGGGAGACGAGCAGTACTTC.

Notes on this clone: Other DNA variants within this sample encode the same CDR3. This chain links TRBV9 with TRBJ1-2; TRBD1 is a possible D gene (6 bases). CDR1 and CDR2 (germline): SGDLS, YYNGEE. Trimming took off 0 bases at V and 8 bases at J, with 11 bases between the two ends. The CDR3 spans 13 residues. Written as DNA, the CDR3 is TGTGCCAGCAGCGTAGGGCAGGGGTACGGCTACACCTTC. The encoded protein is CASSVGQGYGYTF.

The chain recombines TRBV9 with TRBJ2-3, with D perhaps matching TRBD1 (5 bases). Trimming cost V 3 bases and J 0 bases, with 17 bases left between them. CDR1 is SGDLS and CDR2 is YYNGEE in the germline V gene. This CDR3 has 17 residues. This CDR3 reads CASSASRQPASTDTQYF. CDR3 sequence (DNA): TGTGCCAGCAGCGCCAGCCGACAGCCCGCTAGCACAGATACGCAGTATTTT. Combining the CDR3 with reference TRBV9 and TRBJ2-3 gives the whole variable domain DSGVTQTPKHLITATGQRVTLRCSPRSGDLSVYWYQQSLDQGLQFLIQYYNGEERAKGNILERFSAQQFPDLHSELNLSSLELGDSALYFCASSASRQPASTDTQYFGPGTRLTVL.

The J gene is TRBJ1-3, the V gene TRBV9; maybe TRBD1 (5 bases). Germline CDR1 reads SGDLS; CDR2 reads YYNGEE. The CDR3 sequence is 14 residues long. With 0 bases removed from V and 8 bases from J, the gap between germline ends came to 12 bases. The CDR3 reads CASSVASGRDTIYF. The DNA of the CDR3 is TGTGCCAGCAGCGTAGCCTCAGGGAGGGACACCATATATTTT. Using reference TRBV9 and TRBJ1-3 for the parts outside the CDR3, the full variable domain is DSGVTQTPKHLITATGQRVTLRCSPRSGDLSVYWYQQSLDQGLQFLIQYYNGEERAKGNILERFSAQQFPDLHSELNLSSLELGDSALYFCASSVASGRDTIYFGEGSWLTVV.

V and J are TRBV2 and TRBJ1-2; 7 bases are shared with TRBD1. In germline, CDR1 is SNHLY, CDR2 FYNNEI. J was trimmed by 8 bases and V by 11 bases; bases with no gene match: 17. This CDR3 has 14 residues. In nucleotides, the CDR3 is TGTGCCGGGTCGGTCCTTAGTGGGACAGTCGGCTACACCTTC. It encodes CAGSVLSGTVGYTF.

The V call is TRBV4-1, the J call TRBJ1-1; a weak D match, TRBD1 (6 bases). Germline values: CDR1 MGHRA, CDR2 YSYEKL. The V end lost 3 bases, the J end lost 2 bases, and 13 bases lay between the germline ends. This CDR3 contains 15 residues. This chain's CDR3 is CASSQTTGINTEAFF. As DNA, the CDR3 is TGCGCCAGCAGCCAGACGACAGGTATTAACACTGAAGCTTTCTTT.

CDR3 region: CASSLGLGTGDGYTF. The DNA for the CDR3 is TGTGCCAGCAGCTTAGGGCTAGGGACAGGGGATGGCTACACCTTC. The chain has TRBV7-2 and TRBJ1-2; 10 nucleotides match TRBD1. The CDR3 contains 15 residues. Germline V gene data show CDR1 as SGHTA and CDR2 as FQGNSA. J was trimmed by 6 bases and V by 1 base; bases with no gene match: 5. The variable domain in full, completed from reference TRBV7-2 and TRBJ1-2, reads GAGVSQSPSNKVTEKGKDVELRCDPISGHTALYWYRQSLGQGLEFLIYFQGNSAPDKSGLPSDRFSAERTGGSVSTLTIQRTQQEDSAVYLCASSLGLGTGDGYTFGSGTRLTVV.

This clone was picked up a small number of times. The rearrangement uses TRBV18 and TRBJ1-1; D uncertain. The CDR3 covers 15 residues. V dropped 2 bases and J dropped 3 bases, with 13 bases sitting between them. Per the germline V gene, CDR1 is KGHSH and CDR2 is LQKENI. CDR3 DNA: TGTGCCAGCTCACCATGGGCTGGGCAAGACACTGAAGCTTTCTTT. This sequence encodes CASSPWAGQDTEAFF.

This sequence joins TRBV7-8 and TRBJ2-3, with D possibly TRBD2 on 5 matching bases. Germline V gene data show CDR1 as SGHVS and CDR2 as FQNEAQ. Trimming cost V 5 bases and J 2 bases, with 14 bases left between them. The length of the CDR3 is 15 residues. CDR3: CASSPGARVTDTQYF. The CDR3 nucleotides are TGTGCCAGCAGCCCAGGAGCGAGGGTCACAGATACGCAGTATTTT. The variable domain in full, with the rest retrieved from reference TRBV7-8 and TRBJ2-3, is GAGVSQSPRYKVAKRGQDVALRCDPISGHVSLFWYQQALGQGPEFLTYFQNEAQLDKSGLPSDRFFAERPEGSVSTLKIQRTQQEDSAVYLCASSPGARVTDTQYFGPGTRLTVL.